This note documents a single T cell receptor beta chain sequence. The data belong to a study of blood T cell repertoires in COVID-19. Across the whole study: PBMCs, B-cell-depleted T cells, or T cells provided the cDNA or gDNA that made up the material.

Authors' analysis steps: How many nucleated cells were present was estimated from reference gene primer amplification. Sequencing used immunoSEQ multiplex PCR; TCRdb keeps in-frame clones, though not all of them. D and trimming were read from the DNA, whereas the V and J calls and clone size are those reported in that table. The data show about 340,000 clones, 65% to 90% seen once. Residents of 24 US areas, aged about 18 to 89 years, made up the participants. This CDR3 has 16 amino acids. Per germline, CDR1 SNHLY and CDR2 FYNNEI. Trimming at V came to 8 bases and at J to 2 bases, leaving 14 bases not matched to a gene.

The source material was PBMCs or T cells enriched from blood (not recorded which). The receptor's source is a woman aged 40 to 50 with acute COVID-19. The rearrangement uses TRBV2 and TRBJ1-1; TRBD1 matches 7 bases. The CDR3 region is CASLPTTGIFNTEAFF. The CDR3 DNA reads as TGTGCCAGCCTCCCGACGACAGGGATTTTTAACACTGAAGCTTTCTTT.